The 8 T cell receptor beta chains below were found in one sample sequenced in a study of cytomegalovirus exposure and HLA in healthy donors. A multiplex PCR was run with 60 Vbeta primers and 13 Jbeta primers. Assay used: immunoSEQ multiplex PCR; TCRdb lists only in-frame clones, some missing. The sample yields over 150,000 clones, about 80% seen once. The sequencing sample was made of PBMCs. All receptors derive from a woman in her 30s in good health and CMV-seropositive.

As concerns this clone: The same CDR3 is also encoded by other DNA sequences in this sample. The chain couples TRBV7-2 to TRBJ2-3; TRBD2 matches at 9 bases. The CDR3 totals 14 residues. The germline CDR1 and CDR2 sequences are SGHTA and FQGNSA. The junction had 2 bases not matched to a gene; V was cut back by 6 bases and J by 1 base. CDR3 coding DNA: TGTGCCAGCAGACTAGCGGGTGGCACAGATACGCAGTATTTT. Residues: CASRLAGGTDTQYF. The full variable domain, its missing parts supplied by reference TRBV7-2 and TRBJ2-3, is GAGVSQSPSNKVTEKGKDVELRCDPISGHTALYWYRQSLGQGLEFLIYFQGNSAPDKSGLPSDRFSAERTGGSVSTLTIQRTQQEDSAVYLCASRLAGGTDTQYFGPGTRLTVL.

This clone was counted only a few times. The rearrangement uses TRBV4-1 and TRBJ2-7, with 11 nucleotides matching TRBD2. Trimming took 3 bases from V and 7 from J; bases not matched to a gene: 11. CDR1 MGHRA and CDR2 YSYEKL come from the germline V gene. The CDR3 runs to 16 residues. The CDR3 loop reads CASSHLLAGAFGEQYF. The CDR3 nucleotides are TGCGCCAGCAGCCACTTACTAGCGGGAGCTTTTGGAGAGCAGTACTTC.

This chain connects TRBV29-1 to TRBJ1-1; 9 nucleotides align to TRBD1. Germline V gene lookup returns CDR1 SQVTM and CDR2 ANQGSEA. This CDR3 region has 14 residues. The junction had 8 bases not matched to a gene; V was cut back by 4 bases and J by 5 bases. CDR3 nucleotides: TGCAGCGTTGGGACAGGGGCCAGGGGAACTGAAGCTTTCTTT. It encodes CSVGTGARGTEAFF.

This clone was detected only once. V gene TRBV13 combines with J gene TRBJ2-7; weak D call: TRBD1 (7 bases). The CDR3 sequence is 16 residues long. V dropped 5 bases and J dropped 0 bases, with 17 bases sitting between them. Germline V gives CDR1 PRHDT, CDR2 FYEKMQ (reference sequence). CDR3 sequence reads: CASSRIGGQISYEQYF. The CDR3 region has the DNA TGTGCCAGCAGCCGCATCGGGGGACAGATCTCCTACGAGCAGTACTTC. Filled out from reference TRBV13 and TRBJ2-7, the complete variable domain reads AAGVIQSPRHLIKEKRETATLKCYPIPRHDTVYWYQQGPGQDPQFLISFYEKMQSDKGSIPDRFSAQQFSDYHSELNMSSLELGDSALYFCASSRIGGQISYEQYFGPGTRLTVT.

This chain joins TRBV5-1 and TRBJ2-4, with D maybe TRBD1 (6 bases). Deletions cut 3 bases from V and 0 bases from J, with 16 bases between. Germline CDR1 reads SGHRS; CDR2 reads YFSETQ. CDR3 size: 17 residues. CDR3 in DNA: TGCGCCAGCAGCTCCAGTGGACAGTCGCTAGCCAAAAACATTCAGTACTTC. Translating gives CASSSSGQSLAKNIQYF.

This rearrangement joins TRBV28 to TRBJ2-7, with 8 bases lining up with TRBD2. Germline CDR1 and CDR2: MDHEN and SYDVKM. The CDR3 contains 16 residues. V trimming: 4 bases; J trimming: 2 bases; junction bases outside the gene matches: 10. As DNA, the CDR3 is TGTGCCAGCAGTTCTAGGGGGTACGGGAGGGCCTACGAGCAGTACTTC. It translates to CASSSRGYGRAYEQYF.

The CDR3 DNA sequence: TGCGCCAGCGGGGGAGGCTACAGGGGGCTGAACACCGGGGAGCTGTTTTTT. Translated: CASGGGYRGLNTGELFF. The chain combines TRBV4-1 with TRBJ2-2; TRBD1 matches at 9 bases. The CDR3 loop spans 17 amino acids. Germline trimming cut 8 bases from V and 1 base from J; bases unmatched to any gene: 11. In germline, CDR1 is MGHRA, CDR2 YSYEKL.

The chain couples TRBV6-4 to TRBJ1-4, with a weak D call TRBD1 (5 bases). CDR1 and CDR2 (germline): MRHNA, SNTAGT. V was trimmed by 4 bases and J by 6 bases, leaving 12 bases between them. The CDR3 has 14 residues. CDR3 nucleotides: TGTGCCAGCAGTGTCGATCAGGGATATGAAAAACTGTTTTTT. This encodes CASSVDQGYEKLFF.